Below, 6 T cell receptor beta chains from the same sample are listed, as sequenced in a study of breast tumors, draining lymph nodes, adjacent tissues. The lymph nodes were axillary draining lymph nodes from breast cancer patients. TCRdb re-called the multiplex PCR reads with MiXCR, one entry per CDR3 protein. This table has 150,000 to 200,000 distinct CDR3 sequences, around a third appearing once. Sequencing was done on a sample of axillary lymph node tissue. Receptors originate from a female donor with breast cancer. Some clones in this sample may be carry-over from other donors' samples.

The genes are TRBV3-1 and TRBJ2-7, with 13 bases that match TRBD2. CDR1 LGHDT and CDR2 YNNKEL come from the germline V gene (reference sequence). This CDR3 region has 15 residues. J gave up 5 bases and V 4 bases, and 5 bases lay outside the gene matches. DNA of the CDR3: TGTGCCAGCAGCCGGGGACTAGCGGGAATCGACGAGCAGTACTTC. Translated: CASSRGLAGIDEQYF.

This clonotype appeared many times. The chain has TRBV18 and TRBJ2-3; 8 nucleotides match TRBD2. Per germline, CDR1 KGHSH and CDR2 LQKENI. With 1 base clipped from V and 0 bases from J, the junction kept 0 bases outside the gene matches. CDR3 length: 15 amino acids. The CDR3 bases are TGTGCCAGCTCACCACTAGCGGGAAGCACAGATACGCAGTATTTT. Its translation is CASSPLAGSTDTQYF.

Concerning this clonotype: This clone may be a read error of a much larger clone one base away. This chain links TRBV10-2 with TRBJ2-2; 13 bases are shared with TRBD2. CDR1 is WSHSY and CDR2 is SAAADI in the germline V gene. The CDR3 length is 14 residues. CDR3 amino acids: CATGLAGVTGELCF. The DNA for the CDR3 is TGCGCCACCGGACTAGCGGGGGTCACCGGGGAGCTGTGTTTT.

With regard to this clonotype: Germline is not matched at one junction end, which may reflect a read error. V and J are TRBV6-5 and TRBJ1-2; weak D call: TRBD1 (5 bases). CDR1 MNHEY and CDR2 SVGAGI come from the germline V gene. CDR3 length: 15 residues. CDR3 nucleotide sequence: TGTGCCAGCAGTCACTCGATCAGGGAAAGGGATGGCTACACCTTC. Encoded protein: CASSHSIRERDGYTF.

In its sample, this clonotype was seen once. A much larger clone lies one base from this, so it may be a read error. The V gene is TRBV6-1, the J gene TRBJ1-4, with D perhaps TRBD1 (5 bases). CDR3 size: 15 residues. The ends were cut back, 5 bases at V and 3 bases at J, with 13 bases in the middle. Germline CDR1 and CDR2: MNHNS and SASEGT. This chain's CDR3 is CASSPQGRANEKLFF. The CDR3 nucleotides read TGTGCCAGCAGTCCCCAGGGTAGGGCTAATGAAAAACTGTTTTTT.

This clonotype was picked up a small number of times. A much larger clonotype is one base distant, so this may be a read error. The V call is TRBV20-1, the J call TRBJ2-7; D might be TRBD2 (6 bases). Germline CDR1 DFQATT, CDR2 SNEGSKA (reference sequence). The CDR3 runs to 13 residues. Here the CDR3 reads CSARTGLLGERYF. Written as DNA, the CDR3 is TGCAGTGCTAGGACGGGACTTTTAGGCGAGCGGTACTTC.